This section outlines one TCR beta chain sequence together with its context. Its antigen is unidentified. The length of the CDR3 is 13 residues. CDR1 is LNHDA and CDR2 is SQIVND in the germline V gene (reference sequence). V lost 6 bases and J lost 6; bases outside the gene matches: 8. These data are taken from a study of cytomegalovirus exposure and HLA in healthy donors. Study-level findings and limits: The authors confirmed in vitro that three CMV-associated chains were specific for CMV antigens.

Here immunoSEQ multiplex PCR was the method, and the copy in TCRdb shows in-frame clones only, minus some. The sample consists of about 150,000 clones, 88% of them appearing once. V gene TRBV19 combines with J gene TRBJ2-7; 7 bases map to TRBD1. The sequence was obtained from a man aged 18 to 30 in good health and CMV-seronegative. The sample was PBMCs. This CDR3 reads CASSLGQAGEQYF. CDR3 DNA sequence: TGTGCCAGTAGCCTTGGACAGGCGGGCGAGCAGTACTTC.